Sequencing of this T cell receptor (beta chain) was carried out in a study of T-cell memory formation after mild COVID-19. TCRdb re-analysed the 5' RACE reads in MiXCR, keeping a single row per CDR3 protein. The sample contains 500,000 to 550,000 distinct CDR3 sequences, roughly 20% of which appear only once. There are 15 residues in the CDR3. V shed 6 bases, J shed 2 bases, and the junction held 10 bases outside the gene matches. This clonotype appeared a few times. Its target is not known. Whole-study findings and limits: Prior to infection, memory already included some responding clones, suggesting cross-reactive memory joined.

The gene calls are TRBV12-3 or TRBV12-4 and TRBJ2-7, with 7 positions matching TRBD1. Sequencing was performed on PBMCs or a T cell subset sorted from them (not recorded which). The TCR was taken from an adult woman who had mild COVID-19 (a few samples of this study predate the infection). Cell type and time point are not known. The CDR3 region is CASSLSRDSAYEQYF. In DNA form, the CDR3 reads TGTGCCAGCAGCTTATCCCGGGACAGTGCCTACGAGCAGTACTTC.